The rows below give T cell receptor beta chains drawn from one sample of a study of CD8+CD57+ T cells in acquired aplastic anemia. Via MiXCR, TCRdb re-called the reads, giving one row per CDR3 protein. The data contain a few hundred thousand distinct CDR3 sequences, under 40% of them singletons. The sample was sorted CD4+, CD8+, or CD8+CD57+ T cells (not recorded which) from PBMCs. The origin of the receptors is a human donor with aplastic anemia. CDR3s include the opening cysteine and the closing phenylalanine or tryptophan. D genes are given only for firm matches. Only some rows state a clone size, as once, few, many or a class for expanded clones.

13,.,TRBV7-2,.,TRBJ1-1,TGTGCCAGCAGTTTAGGTCGGGCGCAAGGAGCTTTCTTT,CASSLGRAQGAFF
14,many,TRBV2,.,TRBJ1-3,TGTGCCAGCAGTTTCGGACTTTATGGAGACACCATATATTTT,CASSFGLYGDTIYF
12,.,TRBV2,TRBD1,TRBJ1-2,TGTGCCAGCAGTGACGGGACAGGAGGCTACACCTTC,CASSDGTGGYTF
16,.,TRBV5-4,TRBD1,TRBJ2-3,TGTGCCAGCAGCTTTAAACGACTGACAGGGCCAGATACGCAGTATTTT,CASSFKRLTGPDTQYF
15,.,TRBV20-1,TRBD2,TRBJ2-5,TGCAGTGCTAGAGATAGTCGGGAGGAGAGAGAGACCCAGTACTTC,CSARDSREERETQYF
16,many,TRBV2,TRBD1,TRBJ1-2,TGTGCCAGCAGTGTGAGATTACAGGGGGGAGACTATGGCTACACCTTC,CASSVRLQGGDYGYTF
14,many,TRBV2,TRBD1,TRBJ1-6,TGTGCCAGCAGGGGGACAGGGGATAACTCACCCCTCCACTTT,CASRGTGDNSPLHF
11,many,TRBV19,.,TRBJ2-3,TGTGCCAGTAAAAGCACAGATACGCAGTATTTT,CASKSTDTQYF
13,many,TRBV29-1,TRBD1,TRBJ2-3,TGCAGCGTTCGGGACAGGGGGCGGGATACGCAGTATTTT,CSVRDRGRDTQYF
12,many,TRBV20-1,.,TRBJ1-3,TGCAGTGCGTCGGACGGACGAGGAGCCATATATTTT,CSASDGRGAIYF
16,many,TRBV7-7,TRBD2,TRBJ2-5,TGTGCTAGCAGCTTAGTCGGCGCGGGAGGGGGAGAGACCCAGTACTTC,CASSLVGAGGGETQYF